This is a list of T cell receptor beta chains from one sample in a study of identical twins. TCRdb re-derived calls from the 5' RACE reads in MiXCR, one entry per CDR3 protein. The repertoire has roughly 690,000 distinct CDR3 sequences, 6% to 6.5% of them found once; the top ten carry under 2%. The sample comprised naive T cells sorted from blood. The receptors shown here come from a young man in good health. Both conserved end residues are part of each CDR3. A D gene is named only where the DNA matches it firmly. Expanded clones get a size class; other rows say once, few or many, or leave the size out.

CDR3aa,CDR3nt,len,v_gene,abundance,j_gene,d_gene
CASSDWTANTEAFF,TGTGCCAGCAGTGACTGGACAGCGAACACTGAAGCTTTCTTT,14,TRBV25-1,many,TRBJ1-1,.
CASSYDRGRRDTQYF,TGTGCCAGCAGTTATGACAGGGGGCGGCGAGATACGCAGTATTTT,15,TRBV28,few,TRBJ2-3,TRBD1
CATSDPDRLNVLTF,TGTGCCACCAGTGACCCGGACAGACTCAACGTCCTGACTTTC,14,TRBV24-1,few,TRBJ2-6,.
CSARVLASYNEQFF,TGCAGTGCTAGAGTGTTGGCCTCCTACAATGAGCAGTTCTTC,14,TRBV20-1,many,TRBJ2-1,.
CSVEEVAGGYGYTF,TGCAGCGTTGAAGAAGTCGCAGGGGGCTATGGCTACACCTTC,14,TRBV29-1,many,TRBJ1-2,TRBD1
CAYLRGADTEAFF,TGTGCCTACCTCCGGGGGGCGGACACTGAAGCTTTCTTT,13,TRBV30,.,TRBJ1-1,.
CASSLAKTGELFF,TGTGCCAGCAGCTTAGCTAAGACCGGGGAGCTGTTTTTT,13,TRBV7-9,.,TRBJ2-2,.
CSARGGLYYNEQFF,TGCAGTGCTAGAGGGGGACTTTACTACAATGAGCAGTTCTTC,14,TRBV20-1,.,TRBJ2-1,.
CASRPSTGELFF,TGTGCCAGCAGGCCCTCCACCGGGGAGCTGTTTTTT,12,TRBV9,many,TRBJ2-2,.
CSVAYQETQYF,TGCAGCGTTGCGTACCAAGAGACCCAGTACTTC,11,TRBV29-1,many,TRBJ2-5,.
CASSFDSGNTIYF,TGTGCCAGCAGCTTCGATAGCGGAAACACCATATATTTT,13,TRBV7-9,many,TRBJ1-3,.
CASSSLTGSNEQFF,TGCGCCAGCAGCTCGTTGACAGGGTCAAATGAGCAGTTCTTC,14,TRBV5-1,.,TRBJ2-1,TRBD1
CASASGTGRETQYF,TGTGCCAGCGCCTCCGGGACAGGGCGTGAGACCCAGTACTTC,14,TRBV12-3/TRBV12-4,few,TRBJ2-5,TRBD1
CASRPLSNGGSYNEQFF,TGTGCCAGCAGACCCCTGAGTAATGGGGGGAGCTACAATGAGCAGTTCTTC,17,TRBV5-5,many,TRBJ2-1,.
CASSLAQGARNTEAFF,TGCGCCAGCAGCTTGGCCCAGGGGGCCCGGAACACTGAAGCTTTCTTT,16,TRBV5-1,few,TRBJ1-1,TRBD1
CASTGSSSGELFF,TGTGCCAGCACCGGGTCCTCGTCCGGGGAGCTGTTTTTT,13,TRBV12-3/TRBV12-4,.,TRBJ2-2,.
CASSPPAPAFF,TGTGCCAGCAGTCCACCGGCCCCAGCTTTCTTT,11,TRBV12-3/TRBV12-4,many,TRBJ1-1,.
CASSSTPEVHLHF,TGTGCCAGCAGCTCAACCCCCGAGGTTCACCTCCACTTT,13,TRBV9,.,TRBJ1-6,.
CASSLWQGIGYTF,TGTGCCAGCAGTTTGTGGCAGGGGATAGGCTACACCTTC,13,TRBV12-3/TRBV12-4,many,TRBJ1-2,.
CASSSARQVYNSPLHF,TGTGCCAGCAGTTCCGCCCGACAGGTTTATAATTCACCCCTCCACTTT,16,TRBV27,few,TRBJ1-6,.
CASRCGPPSEPTDTQYF,TGTGCCAGCAGATGTGGACCCCCTAGCGAACCCACAGATACGCAGTATTTT,17,TRBV21-1,many,TRBJ2-3,.
CASTQGYGNTIYF,TGTGCCAGCACCCAGGGGTACGGAAACACCATATATTTT,13,TRBV7-9,many,TRBJ1-3,.
CASSEPLHPGEQFF,TGTGCCAGCAGTGAACCCTTGCACCCGGGTGAGCAGTTCTTC,14,TRBV6-1,few,TRBJ2-1,.
CASSLSNDRVGYEQYF,TGTGCCAGCAGTTTATCTAATGACAGGGTAGGCTACGAGCAGTACTTC,16,TRBV27,.,TRBJ2-7,TRBD1
CASSQGPGFSGANVLTF,TGTGCCAGCAGCCAAGGTCCGGGGTTCTCTGGGGCCAACGTCCTGACTTTC,17,TRBV4-2,.,TRBJ2-6,.
CAISESGRKANTGELFF,TGTGCCATCAGTGAGAGCGGGAGGAAAGCGAACACCGGGGAGCTGTTTTTT,17,TRBV10-3,.,TRBJ2-2,TRBD2
CASSSDGTYEQYF,TGTGCCAGCAGTTCGGACGGAACCTACGAGCAGTACTTC,13,TRBV12-3/TRBV12-4,many,TRBJ2-7,.
CASSQGSTAYEQYF,TGCGCCAGCAGCCAAGGGAGTACCGCCTACGAGCAGTACTTC,14,TRBV4-3,many,TRBJ2-7,.
CASSYSMAASGIISYNEQFF,TGTGCCAGCAGTTATTCGATGGCAGCTAGCGGGATAATTTCCTACAATGAGCAGTTCTTC,20,TRBV6-2/TRBV6-3,.,TRBJ2-1,TRBD2
CSARDRMNTGELFF,TGCAGTGCTAGAGATAGGATGAACACCGGGGAGCTGTTTTTT,14,TRBV20-1,.,TRBJ2-2,.
CSARDYSGQETQYF,TGCAGTGCTAGAGACTACAGCGGACAAGAGACCCAGTACTTC,14,TRBV20-1,few,TRBJ2-5,.
CASSLLRTGNTIYF,TGTGCCAGCAGTTTACTCAGAACTGGAAACACCATATATTTT,14,TRBV12-3/TRBV12-4,many,TRBJ1-3,.